Sequencing of this T cell receptor (beta chain) was carried out in a study of identical twins. Overall study findings and caveats: In beta out-of-frame sequences, the excess sharing between twins was weaker. Interpretation of the results relied on cross-sectional statistical analysis and not on following the same donors.

To note about this clonotype: The antigen is undetermined.

The CDR3 covers 16 residues. Germline loops: CDR1 SGHTA, CDR2 FQGTGA. V was cut by 5 bases and J by 0 bases, with 14 bases left in between. MiXCR, applied by TCRdb to the 5' RACE reads, yields one record per CDR3 protein. The sample lists around 530,000 distinct CDR3 sequences; around 15% were seen once. These data were also filed under a second study, of yellow fever vaccine responses in identical twins.

The chain recombines TRBV7-3 with TRBJ2-1; tentatively, D is TRBD2 (6 bases). The sample comprised CD4+ T cells sorted from blood. The receptor was isolated from a young woman in good health. CDR3 bases: TGTGCCAGCAGCGGGCGTAGCGGAGACTCCTACAATGAGCAGTTCTTC. Its protein product is CASSGRSGDSYNEQFF.